A single sample is the source of the 8 T cell receptor beta chains below, sequenced in a study of blood T cell repertoires in COVID-19. Assay used: immunoSEQ multiplex PCR; TCRdb lists only in-frame clones, some missing. Of about 350,000 clones in the sample, roughly 87% were seen once. Sequenced: PBMCs or T cells enriched from blood (not recorded which). These receptors were taken from a woman aged 25 to 39 who had recovered from COVID-19.

V usage is TRBV27 and J usage is TRBJ2-7; 11 nucleotides agree with TRBD1. J was trimmed by 3 bases and V by 5 bases; bases with no gene match: 0. The germline V gene encodes CDR1 MNHEY and CDR2 SMNVEV (reference sequence). This CDR3 spans 13 amino acids. This CDR3 is CASSGTGGYEQYF. The CDR3 nucleotides read TGTGCCAGCAGTGGGACAGGGGGCTACGAGCAGTACTTC.

The chain combines TRBV7-9 with TRBJ1-6, with D uncertain. There are 14 residues in the CDR3. CDR1 and CDR2 from the germline V gene are SEHNR and FQNEAQ (reference sequence). The V gene lost 1 base and the J gene lost 5 bases, with 6 bases spanning the gap. The CDR3 loop is CASSLGQNNSPLHF. The CDR3 DNA follows: TGTGCCAGCAGCTTAGGCCAGAATAATTCACCCCTCCACTTT.

In its sample, this clone was seen once. The gene calls are TRBV4-1 and TRBJ2-7; D is perhaps TRBD1 (6 bases). CDR1 and CDR2 (germline): MGHRA, YSYEKL. The CDR3 length is 14 residues. V lost 4 bases, J lost 4 bases, and 14 bases lay in between. The DNA of the CDR3 is TGCGCCAGCAGCCCTATTGGGGGCCTTTACGAGCAGTACTTC. Amino acids: CASSPIGGLYEQYF.

V gene TRBV7-2 combines with J gene TRBJ2-7; 7 bases are a match to TRBD2. Germline V lookup: CDR1 SGHTA, CDR2 FQGNSA. This CDR3 has 13 amino acids. J gave up 4 bases and V 11 bases, and 11 bases lay outside the gene matches. The CDR3 sequence: CAVRGRGQYEQYF. CDR3 DNA sequence: TGTGCCGTCCGGGGGAGGGGCCAATACGAGCAGTACTTC.

This clone has a single count. The genes are TRBV30 and TRBJ1-5; D might be TRBD1 (6 bases). The germline gives CDR1 GTSNPN, CDR2 SVGIG (reference sequence). V gave up 1 base and J gave up 5 bases, with 9 bases separating them. The CDR3 loop spans 13 amino acids. CDR3 DNA sequence: TGTGCCTGGAGTGACAGGGCCGATCAGCCCCAGCATTTT. Translation gives CAWSDRADQPQHF.

The chain has TRBV5-5 and TRBJ2-7, with 7 bases that match TRBD1. V dropped 4 bases and J dropped 6; count of bases not matched to a gene: 4. Germline-derived CDR1 and CDR2 are SGHKS and YYEKEE (reference sequence). The CDR3 runs to 12 residues. CDR3 region: CASSLTGSEQYF. DNA for the CDR3: TGTGCCAGCAGCCTGACAGGGAGCGAGCAGTACTTC.

The chain links TRBV3-1 (or the pseudogene TRBV3-2) to TRBJ1-1; perhaps TRBD1 as D (6 bases). From germline, CDR1 is LGHDT and CDR2 YNNKEL (reference sequence). Trimming left V 5 bases short and J 1 base short, with 11 bases between. The CDR3 is 14 residues long. The CDR3 sequence is CASSYGQRNTEAFF. The DNA for the CDR3 is TGTGCCAGCAGCTACGGACAGAGGAACACTGAAGCTTTCTTT.

J is TRBJ1-1 and V is TRBV3-1 (or the pseudogene TRBV3-2); D ambiguous. Germline CDR1 reads LGHDT; CDR2 reads YNNKEL (reference sequence). The CDR3 extends over 11 amino acids. The germline V and J ends were trimmed by 4 bases and 6 bases, with 6 bases remaining between them. The CDR3 here is CASSLRAEAFF. CDR3 nucleotides: TGTGCCAGCAGCCTCCGTGCTGAAGCTTTCTTT.